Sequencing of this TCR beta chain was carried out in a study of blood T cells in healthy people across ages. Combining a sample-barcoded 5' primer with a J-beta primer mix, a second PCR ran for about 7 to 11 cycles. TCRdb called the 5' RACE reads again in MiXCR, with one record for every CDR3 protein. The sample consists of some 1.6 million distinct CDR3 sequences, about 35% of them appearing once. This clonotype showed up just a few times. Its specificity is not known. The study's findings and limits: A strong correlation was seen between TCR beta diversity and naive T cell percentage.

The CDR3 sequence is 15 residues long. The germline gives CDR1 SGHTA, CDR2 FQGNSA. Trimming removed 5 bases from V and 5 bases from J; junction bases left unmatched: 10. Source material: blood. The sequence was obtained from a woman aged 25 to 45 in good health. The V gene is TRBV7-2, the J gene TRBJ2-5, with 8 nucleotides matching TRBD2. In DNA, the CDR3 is TGTGCCAGCAGCGGACTCGGGGGGGCCTTTGAGACCCAGTACTTC. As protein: CASSGLGGAFETQYF.